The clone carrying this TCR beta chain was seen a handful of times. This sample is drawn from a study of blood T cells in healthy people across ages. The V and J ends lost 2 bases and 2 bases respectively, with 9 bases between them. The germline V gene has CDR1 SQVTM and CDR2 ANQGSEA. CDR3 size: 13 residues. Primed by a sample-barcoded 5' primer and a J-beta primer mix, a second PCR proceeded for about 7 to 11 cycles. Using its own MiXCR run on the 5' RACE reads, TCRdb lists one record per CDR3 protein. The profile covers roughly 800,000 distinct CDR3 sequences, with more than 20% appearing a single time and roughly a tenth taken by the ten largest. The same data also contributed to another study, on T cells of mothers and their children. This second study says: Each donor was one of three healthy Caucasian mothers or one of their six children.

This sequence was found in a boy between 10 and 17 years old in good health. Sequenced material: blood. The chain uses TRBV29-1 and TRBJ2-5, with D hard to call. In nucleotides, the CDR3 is TGCAGCGTTGAACTTCAGGAGCAAGAGACCCAGTACTTC. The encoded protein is CSVELQEQETQYF. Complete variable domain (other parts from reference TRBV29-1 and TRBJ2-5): SAVISQKPSRDICQRGTSLTIQCQVDSQVTMMFWYRQQPGQSLTLIATANQGSEATYESGFVIDKFPISRPNLTFSTLTVSNMSPEDSSIYLCSVELQEQETQYFGPGTRLLVL.